This section outlines one TCR beta chain sequence together with its context. The data were obtained in a study of blood T cell repertoires in COVID-19. Background on the study: The United States, Italy and Spain provided the acute and convalescent COVID-19 samples. PBMCs, B-cell-depleted T cells, or T cells provided the cDNA or gDNA that made up the material.

Per the authors' pipeline: Amplified reference gene primers provided the basis for estimating nucleated cell counts. Clones were read by immunoSEQ multiplex PCR, and TCRdb kept only the in-frame ones, dropping some. That table furnishes V, J and clone size, whereas the DNA furnished D and trimming. The data show about 200,000 clones, around nine tenths seen once. The sample consisted of peripheral blood. This clonotype was sampled from a middle-aged man with active or convalescent COVID-19.

CDR3 sequence: CASSGRVWETQYF. Here the CDR3 DNA reads TGTGCCAGCAGCGGCAGGGTGTGGGAGACCCAGTACTTC. The chain links TRBV5-4 to TRBJ2-5; TRBD1 might be the D (5 bases). V lost 4 bases to trimming and J lost 5 bases, with 12 bases between them. Germline assignment: CDR1 SGHNT and CDR2 YYREEE (reference sequence). This CDR3 comprises 13 residues. Drawing the rest from reference TRBV5-4 and TRBJ2-5, the complete variable domain is ETGVTQSPTHLIKTRGQQVTLRCSSQSGHNTVSWYQQALGQGPQFIFQYYREEENGRGNFPPRFSGLQFPNYSSELNVNALELDDSALYLCASSGRVWETQYFGPGTRLLVL.